Sequencing of this TCR beta chain was carried out in a study of shared clonotypes between healthy human individuals (dated by TCRdb to 2020 to 2022). In terms of the full investigation: A few men and a couple of women, aged 18 to 49 years, made up the cohort. For each donor, three plates each were used for CD4 naive and CD4 memory, two plates were used for CD8 naive, and one plate was used for CD8 memory. Each donor's leukapheresis produced roughly between about 0.85 and 10 billion PBMCs. To estimate repertoire size and how much clonotype sharing occurs between individuals, the study deeply sequenced the blood TCR repertoires of 5 or 6 healthy adults. To increase sequencing depth and limit assay-specific biases, different laboratories used diverse techniques to prepare libraries and sequence TCR repertoires.

Comments on this clone: Its antigen is currently not known. Nothing much larger sits one base from this clone, and base qualities are not available.

Donors were healthy HIV-negative adults with no recently reported acute infections or vaccinations. Every donor was a Caucasian adult living in Nashville, Tennessee, USA. Magnetic negative selection was used to enrich CD4+ T cells, after which naive cells were positively selected on CD45RA and the negative fraction became the memory subset. Blood was obtained by leukapheresis, after which PBMCs were separated by Ficoll-Histopaque density gradient centrifugation and cryopreserved in liquid nitrogen vapor phase. Analytical flow cytometry was used to check the purity and quantity of every magnetically sorted T cell population. Genomic DNA was isolated from every sorted fraction and measured by UV absorbance on a Nanodrop 2000c. TCR CDR3 regions were amplified from genomic DNA by multiplex PCR using the deep immunoSEQ assay. Extracted genomic DNA from each cell subset was distributed evenly across all wells of several immunoSEQ 96-well plates, and each plate was treated as a replicate. Each replicate PCR for sorted subsets received roughly 0.2 ug genomic DNA, equal to around 32,000 T cell genomes. Purified libraries were quantified with a Qubit 3.0 fluorometer, sized on a Bioanalyzer 2100, and re-quantified with the KAPA Library Quantification kit. Every immunoSEQ 96-well plate was sequenced on a separate single-read 150-cycle Illumina NextSeq 550 flow cell. Turning to the authors' computational methods: Because the immunoSEQ output included only junctional sequences and no quality scores, the filtering could not be the same as the filtering used for full-length reads. Sequences were annotated with PyIR, a Python wrapper for IgBLAST v1.9, and V/J genes and CDR3 were assigned using IMGT germline references. Reads were filtered out if the reads had weak V/J assignments (E-value above 1e-6), no CDR3, stop codons, out-of-frame junctions, or ambiguous translated residues. A V3J clonotype was defined by an identical inferred V gene, J gene, and CDR3 amino acid sequence. The percentage overlap between two repertoires was calculated by dividing the number of shared unique clonotypes by the size of the smaller repertoire. RTK rarefaction, the Chao1 estimator, and Recon v2.1 estimates of unobserved clonotypes were used to assess repertoire richness. For all TCRbeta clonotypes obtained by the gDNA method from a few donors, generation probabilities were computed with OLGA. TCRdb obtained this table from immuneACCESS and retained in-frame rearrangements with V and J assigned. These tables miss some clones; where compared with another copy, unresolved V genes account for less than half of the shortfall, and the remainder is unexplained. For V, J and clone size, that table is used; D and trimming come from the DNA. The sample table shows some 980,000 clones, and over 60% are seen once. The ten largest clones represent around 1.4% of the sample.

Sequences SGHTA (CDR1) and FQGNSA (CDR2) are obtained from the germline V gene. The cysteine opens and the phenylalanine closes a CDR3 of 15 amino acids. The sequence is cut down to CDR3 DNA, 45 bases in frame from base 1. V trim: 3 bases; J trim: 7 bases; unmatched bases: 8. Beyond this particular receptor, the publication reports: Roughly 5% of naive CD4, 3.5% of naive CD8, approximately 2% of memory CD4, and about 0.4% of memory CD8 clonotypes were shared across several donors. Naive subsets generally had larger estimated clonotype richness than memory subsets did. Sampling was limited to blood, and TCR repertoires in tissue likely differ from TCR repertoires in blood. Incomplete sequencing was indicated by rarefaction of sorted-subset datasets, despite the large sequencing depth. Pairwise subsampling indicated that sequencing depth was expected to affect the degree of clonotype sharing among donors. Because the study included only a small number of donors, the genetic and exposure-history diversity represented was limited. Higher generation probabilities were observed for clonotypes shared by all four sorted-subset donors than for non-shared clonotypes.

The sequenced sample consisted of memory CD4+ T cells sorted from blood. Reading the label with the study, this specimen's cell subset or site is: CD45RA-negative fraction. The receptor was derived from a man between 18 and 35 years old in good health. This sequence uses TRBV7-2 and TRBJ2-7, with 11 central nucleotides matching TRBD1. DNA sequence: TGTGCCAGCAGCTTCCGGACAGGGGGCGAGACTGAGCAGTACTTC. Translated, it gives CASSFRTGGETEQYF.